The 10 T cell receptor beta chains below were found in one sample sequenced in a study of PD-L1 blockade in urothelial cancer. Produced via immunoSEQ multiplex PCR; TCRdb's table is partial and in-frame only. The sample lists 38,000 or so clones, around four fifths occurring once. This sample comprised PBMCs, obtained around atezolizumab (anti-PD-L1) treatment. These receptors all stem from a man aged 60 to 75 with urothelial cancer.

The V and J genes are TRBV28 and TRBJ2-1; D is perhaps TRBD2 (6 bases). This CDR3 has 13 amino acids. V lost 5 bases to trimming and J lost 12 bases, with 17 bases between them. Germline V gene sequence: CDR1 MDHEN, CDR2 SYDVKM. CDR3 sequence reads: CASSSSMTGGQFF. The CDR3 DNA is TGTGCCAGCAGTAGCTCCATGACCGGGGGGCAGTTCTTC.

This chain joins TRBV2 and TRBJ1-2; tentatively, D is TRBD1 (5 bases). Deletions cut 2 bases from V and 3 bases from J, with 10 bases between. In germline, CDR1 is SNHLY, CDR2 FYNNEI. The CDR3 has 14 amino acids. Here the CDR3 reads CASSELGHDYGYTF. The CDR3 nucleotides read TGTGCCAGCAGTGAACTGGGGCACGACTATGGCTACACCTTC.

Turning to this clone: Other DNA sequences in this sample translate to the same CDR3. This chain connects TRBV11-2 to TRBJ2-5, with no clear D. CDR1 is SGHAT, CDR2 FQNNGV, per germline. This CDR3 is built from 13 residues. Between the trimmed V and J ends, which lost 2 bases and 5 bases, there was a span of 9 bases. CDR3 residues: CASSLTGLETQYF. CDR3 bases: TGTGCCAGCAGCTTAACTGGTCTCGAGACCCAGTACTTC.

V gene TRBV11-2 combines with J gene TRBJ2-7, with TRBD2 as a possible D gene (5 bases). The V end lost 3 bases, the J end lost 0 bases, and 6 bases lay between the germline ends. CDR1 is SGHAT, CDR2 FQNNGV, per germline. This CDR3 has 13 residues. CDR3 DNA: TGTGCCAGCAGCTTCGGGATCTCCTACGAGCAGTACTTC. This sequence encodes CASSFGISYEQYF.

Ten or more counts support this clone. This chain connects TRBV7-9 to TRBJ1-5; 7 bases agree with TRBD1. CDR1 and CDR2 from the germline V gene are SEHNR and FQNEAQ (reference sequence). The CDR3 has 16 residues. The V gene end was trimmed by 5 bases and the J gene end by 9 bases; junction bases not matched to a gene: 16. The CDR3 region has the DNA TGTGCCAGCAGCAACGGACAGGTGCCCCCCGGCGTGCCCCAGCATTTT. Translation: CASSNGQVPPGVPQHF.

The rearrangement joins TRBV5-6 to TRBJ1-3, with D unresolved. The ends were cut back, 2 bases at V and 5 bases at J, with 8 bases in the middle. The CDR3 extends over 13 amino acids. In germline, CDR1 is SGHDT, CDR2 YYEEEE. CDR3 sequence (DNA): TGTGCCAGCAGCTTTCCAGATCGAAACACCATATATTTT. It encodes CASSFPDRNTIYF.

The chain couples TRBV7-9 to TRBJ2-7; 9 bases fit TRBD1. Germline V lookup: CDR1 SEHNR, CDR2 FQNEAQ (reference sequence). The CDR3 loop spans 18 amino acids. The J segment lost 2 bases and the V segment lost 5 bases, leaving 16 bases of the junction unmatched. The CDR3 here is CASSQGFTGTGNPYEQYF. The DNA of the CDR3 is TGTGCCAGCAGCCAAGGTTTTACCGGGACAGGGAACCCCTACGAGCAGTACTTC.

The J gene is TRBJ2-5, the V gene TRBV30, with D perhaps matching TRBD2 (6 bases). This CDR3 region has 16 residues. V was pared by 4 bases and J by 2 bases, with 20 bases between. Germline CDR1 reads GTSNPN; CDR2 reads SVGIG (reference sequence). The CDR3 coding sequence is TGTGCCTGGACTCCCGAAGCCCAGCGGGCACAAGAGACCCAGTACTTC. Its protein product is CAWTPEAQRAQETQYF.

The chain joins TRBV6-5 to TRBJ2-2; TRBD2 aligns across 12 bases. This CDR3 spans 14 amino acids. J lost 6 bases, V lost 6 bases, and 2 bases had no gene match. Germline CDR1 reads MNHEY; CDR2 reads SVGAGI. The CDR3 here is CASRSSGGAGELFF. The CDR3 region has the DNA TGTGCCAGCAGATCTAGCGGGGGGGCCGGGGAGCTGTTTTTT.

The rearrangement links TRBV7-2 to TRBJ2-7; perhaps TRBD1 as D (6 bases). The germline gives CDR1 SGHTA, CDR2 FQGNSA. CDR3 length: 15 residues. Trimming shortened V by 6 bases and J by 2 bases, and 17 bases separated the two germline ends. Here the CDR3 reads CASSQEQGFPYEQYF. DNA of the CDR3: TGTGCCAGCAGTCAGGAACAGGGATTCCCCTACGAGCAGTACTTC.